The 20 T cell receptor beta chains below were found in one sample sequenced in a study of blood T cell repertoires in COVID-19. TCRdb's table, derived via immunoSEQ multiplex PCR, lists solely in-frame clones and lacks some. The sample lists 99,000 or so clones, 84% occurring once. Sample: peripheral blood. These receptors originate from a man aged 70-80 years with active or convalescent COVID-19.

The CDR3 nucleotides are TGTGCCTGGAGTGTGAACAGGGGCACTGAAGCTTTCTTT. Translation: CAWSVNRGTEAFF. The chain joins TRBV30 to TRBJ1-1, with TRBD1 matching 7 bases. CDR1 is GTSNPN, CDR2 SVGIG, per germline (reference sequence). The CDR3 spans 13 residues. The junction had 2 bases not matched to a gene; V was cut back by 0 bases and J by 4 bases.

The gene calls are TRBV29-1 and TRBJ1-2; D uncertain. With 4 bases removed from V and 6 bases from J, the gap between germline ends came to 12 bases. This CDR3 region has 12 residues. Germline V lookup: CDR1 SQVTM, CDR2 ANQGSEA. CDR3 DNA sequence: TGCAGCGTTGCGTCGGGGTATCATGGCTACACCTTC. Protein product: CSVASGYHGYTF.

CDR3 region: CASSLGQGAGDTQYF. The CDR3 nucleotides are TGTGCCAGCAGCTTGGGACAGGGGGCCGGAGATACGCAGTATTTT. The chain carries TRBV11-2 and TRBJ2-3, with 12 bases fitting TRBD1. CDR1 SGHAT and CDR2 FQNNGV come from the germline V gene. This CDR3 contains 15 residues. With V trimmed by 3 bases and J by 5 bases, 3 bases remained unmatched.

The genes are TRBV5-1 and TRBJ2-3; 7 nucleotides line up with TRBD2. V was clipped by 0 bases and J by 2 bases; unmatched bases: 3. CDR3 length: 15 amino acids. CDR1 is SGHRS and CDR2 is YFSETQ in the germline V gene. The CDR3 loop is CASSLGGTTTDTQYF. The DNA for the CDR3 is TGCGCCAGCAGCTTGGGTGGGACTACCACAGATACGCAGTATTTT.

The V call is TRBV28, the J call TRBJ2-7; possible D gene TRBD1, 6 bases. The V and J ends lost 5 bases and 2 bases respectively, with 13 bases between them. The CDR3 sequence is 14 residues long. Germline loops: CDR1 MDHEN, CDR2 SYDVKM. CDR3 sequence reads: CASSLSGTPYEQYF. CDR3 nucleotides: TGTGCCAGCAGTCTTTCCGGGACACCCTACGAGCAGTACTTC.

V and J are TRBV6-1 and TRBJ1-1, with unresolved D. The V end was cut by 3 bases, the J end by 0 bases, with 11 bases between. Germline V gives CDR1 MNHNS, CDR2 SASEGT. This CDR3 spans 15 amino acids. CDR3 protein: CASSDWQRMNTEAFF. The CDR3 region has the DNA TGTGCCAGCAGTGATTGGCAGCGAATGAACACTGAAGCTTTCTTT.

The table lists this clone with a count of one. V and J are TRBV28 and TRBJ2-7, with TRBD1 matching 9 bases. The CDR3 loop spans 15 amino acids. With V trimmed by 2 bases and J by 4 bases, 6 bases remained unmatched. Germline V gene lookup returns CDR1 MDHEN and CDR2 SYDVKM. This CDR3 is CASSLAGTGLYEQYF. The CDR3 DNA is TGTGCCAGCAGTTTAGCCGGGACAGGGTTGTACGAGCAGTACTTC.

V usage is TRBV30 and J usage is TRBJ2-5; TRBD2 matches 11 bases. V dropped 3 bases and J dropped 2; count of bases not matched to a gene: 11. The germline CDR1 and CDR2 sequences are GTSNPN and SVGIG (reference sequence). The CDR3 sequence is 17 residues long. CDR3: CAWSRLAGSGGQETQYF. The CDR3 DNA reads TGTGCCTGGAGCAGACTAGCGGGGTCGGGCGGGCAAGAGACCCAGTACTTC.

The chain couples TRBV7-2 to TRBJ1-6; D may be TRBD1 (6 bases). Germline V gene sequence: CDR1 SGHTA, CDR2 FQGNSA. The V end was cut by 1 base, the J end by 7 bases, with 11 bases between. There are 15 residues in the CDR3. The CDR3 spells CASSLVPDSNSPLHF. The DNA of the CDR3 is TGTGCCAGCAGCTTAGTGCCGGACAGCAATTCACCCCTCCACTTT.

This rearrangement joins TRBV29-1 to TRBJ2-1; TRBD1 matches at 10 bases. CDR3 length equals 16 residues. V lost 6 bases, J lost 6 bases, and 14 bases stayed unmatched. From germline, CDR1 is SQVTM and CDR2 ANQGSEA. The CDR3 bases are TGCAGCGTGTTTATTGGAGACAGGGGGCTTGGCAATGAGCAGTTCTTC. It specifies CSVFIGDRGLGNEQFF.

The CDR3 loop reads CASSQGGQGVGYTF. CDR3 in DNA: TGTGCCAGCAGCCAAGGGGGACAGGGGGTTGGCTACACCTTC. This rearrangement joins TRBV3-1 (or the pseudogene TRBV3-2) to TRBJ1-2, with 11 bases aligning to TRBD1. The CDR3 is made up of 14 amino acids. Unmatched junction bases numbered 2, after V lost 1 base and J lost 7 bases. CDR1 is LGHDT and CDR2 is YNNKEL in the germline V gene (reference sequence).

CDR3 nucleotides: TGTGCCAGCAGCTTCCCAGGGGCCGCGGTTTCGACTGAAGCTTTCTTT. It specifies CASSFPGAAVSTEAFF. This sequence joins TRBV7-2 and TRBJ1-1; D is perhaps TRBD1 (6 bases). The CDR3 totals 16 residues. Trimming took off 3 bases at V and 5 bases at J, with 19 bases between the two ends. From germline, CDR1 is SGHTA and CDR2 FQGNSA. The variable domain in full, completed from reference TRBV7-2 and TRBJ1-1, reads GAGVSQSPSNKVTEKGKDVELRCDPISGHTALYWYRQSLGQGLEFLIYFQGNSAPDKSGLPSDRFSAERTGGSVSTLTIQRTQQEDSAVYLCASSFPGAAVSTEAFFGQGTRLTVV.

The gene calls are TRBV7-9 and TRBJ1-3; the match to TRBD1 covers 9 bases. Germline lookup yields CDR1 SEHNR and CDR2 FQNEAQ (reference sequence). With 5 bases clipped from V and 4 bases from J, the junction kept 3 bases outside the gene matches. There are 14 residues in the CDR3. The CDR3 loop reads CASSGQGSGNTIYF. As DNA, the CDR3 is TGTGCCAGCAGCGGACAGGGGAGCGGAAACACCATATATTTT.

The CDR3: CASSKGLQETQYF. The CDR3 DNA sequence: TGTGCCAGTAGTAAGGGACTTCAAGAGACCCAGTACTTC. This chain uses TRBV19 with TRBJ2-5; D is perhaps TRBD2 (6 bases). The CDR3 runs to 13 residues. The V gene's germline CDR1 is LNHDA and CDR2 SQIVND (reference sequence). V was cut by 4 bases and J by 2 bases, with 8 bases left in between.

The chain combines TRBV28 with TRBJ1-4; tentatively, D is TRBD1 (5 bases). The CDR3 has 14 residues. The V end lost 2 bases, the J end lost 6 bases, and 10 bases lay between the germline ends. Germline values: CDR1 MDHEN, CDR2 SYDVKM. The CDR3 loop is CASSLVQGDEKLFF. CDR3 bases: TGTGCCAGCAGTTTAGTCCAGGGTGATGAAAAACTGTTTTTT.

The V gene is TRBV21-1, the J gene TRBJ2-1; no check of the table's D call, TRBD2, against the DNA was made. TRBV21-1 is listed as a pseudogene. The CDR3 totals 17 residues. The CDR3 bases are TGTGCCAGCAGCAAAGGGGGAACTAGCGGTGATTACAATGAGCAGTTCTTC. It yields the protein CASSKGGTSGDYNEQFF.

This clone was seen once. In DNA form, the CDR3 reads TGTGCCAGCAGCCGCGGGACAGGACAAGAGACCCAGTACTTC. Translation: CASSRGTGQETQYF. V is TRBV11-2 and J is TRBJ2-5; 8 nucleotides align to TRBD1. CDR1 is SGHAT, CDR2 FQNNGV, per germline. V shed 5 bases, J shed 2 bases, and the junction held 4 bases outside the gene matches. CDR3 length: 14 amino acids.

This chain joins TRBV5-4 and TRBJ1-4; no clear D. Trimming pared 4 bases from V and 0 bases from J, leaving 7 bases between. Germline values: CDR1 SGHNT, CDR2 YYREEE (reference sequence). The CDR3 runs 14 residues. The CDR3 DNA reads TGTGCCAGCAGCAGAGAGGCAACTAATGAAAAACTGTTTTTT. The encoded protein is CASSREATNEKLFF.

This clone has a handful of counts. The gene calls are TRBV6-6 and TRBJ1-1; the match to TRBD1 covers 7 bases. V was clipped by 5 bases and J by 2 bases; unmatched bases: 8. The germline V gene has CDR1 MNHNY and CDR2 SVGAGI (reference sequence). The CDR3 extends over 15 amino acids. The CDR3 sequence is CASSPPGQLNTEAFF. CDR3 in DNA: TGTGCCAGCAGTCCACCGGGACAGCTAAACACTGAAGCTTTCTTT.

CDR3 amino acids: CASSWDSLNTEAFF. CDR3 nucleotides: TGTGCCAGCAGCTGGGACAGCTTGAACACTGAAGCTTTCTTT. The chain links TRBV7-9 to TRBJ1-1; the match to TRBD1 covers 7 bases. The CDR3 spans 14 residues. Germline V lookup: CDR1 SEHNR, CDR2 FQNEAQ (reference sequence). After removal of 4 bases from V and 0 bases from J, the junction contained 2 bases not matched to a gene.